The 8 T cell receptor beta chains listed next were all sequenced from one sample in a study of cytomegalovirus exposure and HLA in healthy donors. Both 60 Vbeta primers and 13 Jbeta primers went into the PCR. Assay: immunoSEQ multiplex PCR; the TCRdb copy retains only in-frame clones and omits some. This table has 170,000 or so clones, around 80% appearing once. Sequencing was performed on PBMCs. These receptors were collected from a woman aged 45 to 65 in good health and CMV-seropositive.

The J gene is TRBJ1-1, the V gene TRBV6-5, with TRBD1 matching over 7 bases. The CDR3 has 15 amino acids. Per the germline V gene, CDR1 is MNHEY and CDR2 is SVGAGI. The trim removed 6 bases at V and 2 bases at J, leaving 9 bases unmatched. The CDR3: CASRPKGTVNTEAFF. DNA for the CDR3: TGTGCCAGCAGACCTAAGGGGACAGTCAACACTGAAGCTTTCTTT.

The chain links TRBV29-1 to TRBJ2-1, with D tentatively TRBD2 (5 bases). Trimming took 6 bases from V and 2 from J, leaving 26 bases between them. Germline CDR1 is SQVTM and CDR2 is ANQGSEA. This CDR3 is 18 amino acids long. The CDR3 DNA sequence: TGCAGCGTCCGTTATAACCCCTATCGAGGGAGCACCTACAATGAGCAGTTCTTC. It translates to CSVRYNPYRGSTYNEQFF.

This rearrangement joins TRBV28 to TRBJ2-5, with TRBD2 matching 14 bases. J was trimmed by 5 bases and V by 6 bases; bases with no gene match: 11. In germline, CDR1 is MDHEN, CDR2 SYDVKM. This CDR3 has 17 residues. CDR3: CASRERTSGRWRETQYF. Written as DNA, the CDR3 is TGTGCCAGCAGGGAAAGGACTAGCGGGAGGTGGCGGGAGACCCAGTACTTC.

V gene TRBV6-5 combines with J gene TRBJ1-2, with unresolved D. The CDR3 contains 16 residues. The ends were cut back, 4 bases at V and 6 bases at J, with 21 bases in the middle. Germline CDR1 and CDR2: MNHEY and SVGAGI. CDR3 residues: CASSFGPVRGGNGYTF. The DNA for the CDR3 is TGTGCCAGCAGTTTTGGACCTGTTCGGGGAGGTAATGGCTACACCTTC.

This clone appeared once. This chain uses TRBV7-2 with TRBJ1-1; 8 nucleotides line up with TRBD1. CDR3 length equals 13 residues. Germline CDR1 is SGHTA and CDR2 is FQGNSA. J was trimmed by 7 bases and V by 4 bases; bases with no gene match: 5. The chain's CDR3 is CASSYRQGNEAFF. For the CDR3, the DNA is TGTGCCAGCAGCTACAGACAGGGGAATGAAGCTTTCTTT.

The gene calls are TRBV6-5 and TRBJ1-1, with TRBD1 matching 10 bases. Germline trimming cut 6 bases from V and 4 bases from J; bases unmatched to any gene: 5. From germline, CDR1 is MNHEY and CDR2 SVGAGI. CDR3 length equals 14 residues. The CDR3 sequence is CASREDRGATEAFF. CDR3 coding DNA: TGTGCCAGCAGAGAGGACAGGGGGGCCACTGAAGCTTTCTTT.

The count of this clone is one. The V gene is TRBV6-5, the J gene TRBJ1-5, with D hard to call. CDR1 and CDR2 from the germline V gene are MNHEY and SVGAGI. The CDR3 runs to 15 residues. Trimming took off 6 bases at V and 0 bases at J, with 12 bases between the two ends. CDR3 in DNA: TGTGCCAGCAGCCGAGGGTGGCATAGCAATCAGCCCCAGCATTTT. As protein: CASSRGWHSNQPQHF.

This chain links TRBV6-4 with TRBJ2-2; TRBD1 might be the D (5 bases). The ends were cut back, 4 bases at V and 5 bases at J, with 11 bases in the middle. This CDR3 is 14 amino acids long. Germline V gene sequence: CDR1 MRHNA, CDR2 SNTAGT. The CDR3 DNA follows: TGTGCCAGCAGTGCTGCAGGGTGGACCGGGGAGCTGTTTTTT. It encodes CASSAAGWTGELFF.